This T cell receptor (beta chain) was captured in a study of blood T cell repertoires in COVID-19. About the research overall: PBMCs, B-cell-depleted T cells, or T cells were the source of the cDNA or gDNA that made up the material.

The CDR3 length is 20 residues. In the original processing: Counts of nucleated cells, estimated from reference gene primer amplification, were obtained. TCRdb's copy holds only in-frame clones and misses some; the assay was immunoSEQ multiplex PCR. V, J and clone size are those of that table, while D and trimming were read from the DNA. The sample holds about 150,000 clones, 83% seen once. This clone was seen more than once but under ten times. The sample was peripheral blood. The rearrangement joins TRBV12-2 to TRBJ1-4; the table's TRBD1 call for D was not verified on the DNA. TRBV12-2 is marked as a pseudogene. This TCR was sampled from a woman aged 80 or over with acute or convalescent COVID-19. The DNA for the CDR3 is TGTGCAAGTCGCTTAAAACCGATCCGGGACAGGGTAACGACTAATGAAAAACTGTTTTTT. Its protein is CASRLKPIRDRVTTNEKLFF.